This TCR beta chain was recovered during a study of control samples from healthy donors and cancer patients. Here immunoSEQ multiplex PCR was the method, and the copy in TCRdb shows in-frame clones only, minus some. In the table there are 100,000 to 150,000 clones, about nine tenths of which are singletons. The V gene lost 1 base and the J gene lost 3 bases, with 4 bases spanning the gap. Germline CDR1 is LGHDT and CDR2 is YNNKEL (reference sequence). The CDR3 totals 12 residues. The clonotype was recovered from a man between 45 and 60 years old with head and neck cancer. V and J are TRBV3-1 (or the pseudogene TRBV3-2) and TRBJ2-7; D gene ambiguous. Sequenced sample: PBMCs. This CDR3 reads CASSQGYYEQYF. CDR3 nucleotides: TGTGCCAGCAGCCAAGGGTACTACGAGCAGTACTTC.